Below, 7 T cell receptor beta chains from the same sample are listed, as sequenced in a study of spatial heterogeneity in lung cancer. Each CDR3 protein gets one entry after TCRdb re-called the 5' RACE reads with MiXCR. In the table there are some 40,000 distinct CDR3 sequences, 3.1% of which are singletons. Documented time point: sample taken at primary tumor resection. The input for sequencing was normal lung tissue next to the tumor, taken at surgery. The receptors shown here come from a male donor with early-stage non-small cell lung cancer.

In this sample, this clonotype turned up many times. This rearrangement joins TRBV6-2 or TRBV6-3 to TRBJ2-3; D is possibly TRBD2 (7 bases). The V and J ends lost 3 bases and 4 bases respectively, with 17 bases between them. Looked up from germline, CDR1 is MNHEY and CDR2 is SVGEGT. CDR3 size: 16 residues. The CDR3 here is CASSYPGGSDADTQYF. CDR3 bases: TGTGCCAGCAGTTATCCGGGGGGCTCAGACGCAGATACGCAGTATTTT.

This clonotype has ten or more counts. The V call is TRBV28, the J call TRBJ1-6, with a tentative D call TRBD1 (5 bases). Germline V CDR1 and CDR2: MDHEN, SYDVKM. V lost 5 bases and J lost 9, with 14 bases in between. This CDR3 region has 14 residues. Here the CDR3 reads CASSRVGTVSPLHF. CDR3 coding DNA: TGTGCCAGCAGTAGAGTAGGGACGGTTTCACCCCTCCACTTT.

This clonotype was counted many times. This chain joins TRBV20-1 and TRBJ2-1; TRBD2 aligns across 7 bases. Germline trimming cut 5 bases from V and 4 bases from J; bases unmatched to any gene: 8. Germline values: CDR1 DFQATT, CDR2 SNEGSKA (reference sequence). The CDR3 covers 14 residues. CDR3: CSAFGLAAYNEQFF. The CDR3 DNA is TGCAGTGCTTTCGGTCTAGCGGCGTACAATGAGCAGTTCTTC.

The chain uses TRBV5-1 and TRBJ2-2; 7 positions agree with TRBD1. Germline CDR1 and CDR2: SGHRS and YFSETQ. The CDR3 contains 14 residues. Trimming took 4 bases from V and 6 from J; bases not matched to a gene: 6. The DNA of the CDR3 is TGCGCCAGCAGCCCTGACAGGGAAGCCGGGGAGCTGTTTTTT. It codes for CASSPDREAGELFF. The variable domain in full, with the rest retrieved from reference TRBV5-1 and TRBJ2-2, is KAGVTQTPRYLIKTRGQQVTLSCSPISGHRSVSWYQQTPGQGLQFLFEYFSETQRNKGNFPGRFSGRQFSNSRSEMNVSTLELGDSALYLCASSPDREAGELFFGEGSRLTVL.

This clonotype was seen at least ten times. The rearrangement joins TRBV7-6 to TRBJ1-5; no firm D call. V lost 5 bases to trimming and J lost 6 bases, with 11 bases between them. Germline lookup yields CDR1 SGHVS and CDR2 FNYEAQ. This CDR3 spans 13 amino acids. This CDR3 reads CASSRSSVQPQHF. The CDR3 DNA follows: TGTGCCAGCAGCCGTAGTAGTGTTCAGCCCCAGCATTTT.

This clonotype turned up a few times. This chain uses TRBV7-2 with TRBJ1-5; 7 nucleotides agree with TRBD1. The CDR3 totals 15 residues. V lost 3 bases and J lost 3; bases outside the gene matches: 5. CDR1 SGHTA and CDR2 FQGNSA come from the germline V gene. CDR3 protein: CASSFSGTDNQPQHF. CDR3 coding DNA: TGTGCCAGCAGCTTTTCCGGGACAGACAATCAGCCCCAGCATTTT.

This clonotype was found once. The rearrangement joins TRBV19 to TRBJ2-2; D unclear. The CDR3 sequence is 13 residues long. Trimming pared 4 bases from V and 3 bases from J, leaving 6 bases between. Germline V gives CDR1 LNHDA, CDR2 SQIVND (reference sequence). The chain's CDR3 is CASSTMDTGELFF. The CDR3 region has the DNA TGTGCCAGTAGTACCATGGACACCGGGGAGCTGTTTTTT.